Sequencing of this T cell receptor beta chain was carried out in a study of T cell responses to AZD1222 COVID-19 vaccine. Study-level findings and limits: Donors were mostly white British, more females; clonal diversity possibly underestimated. Baseline seropositivity occurred in only a handful of AZD1222 recipients. There were vaccine-associated CD4 TCRs across spike, dominant at 160-218 and 743-854. The study found Spike-specific TCR breadth and depth rose after two AZD1222 doses.

Clones were read by immunoSEQ multiplex PCR, and TCRdb kept only the in-frame ones, dropping some. The table records about 180,000 clones, approximately 90% of them present only once. This clone was seen more than once but under ten times. The antigen is undetermined. This CDR3 has 14 residues. V was pared by 3 bases and J by 4 bases, with 13 bases between. The germline gives CDR1 LNHDA, CDR2 SQIVND (reference sequence). The clonotype was recovered from an adult in good health. The sample was peripheral blood, taken on day 0 of AZD1222 vaccination. The chain employs TRBV19 and TRBJ2-7, with D tentatively TRBD1 or TRBD2 (6 bases each). In DNA, the CDR3 is TGTGCCAGTAGTATTGAAGGAGGGGGGTACGAGCAGTACTTC. This encodes CASSIEGGGYEQYF.